This T cell receptor beta chain is from a study of a mutant IDH1 vaccine in newly diagnosed glioma. Study-level information: Most patients had radiochemotherapy with temozolomide before enrollment; others had one alone.

V was cut by 1 base and J by 1 base, with 4 bases left in between. Germline V gene sequence: CDR1 GTSNPN, CDR2 SVGIG (reference sequence). CDR3 length equals 12 residues. This clone was seen a single time. Its target is unknown. Time point given: week 23, last vaccination. Each vaccine dose was 300 ug of mutant IDH1 20-mer peptide, with topical imiquimod. Clones were read by immunoSEQ multiplex PCR, and TCRdb kept only the in-frame ones, dropping some. The table records about 77,000 clones, 75% to 90% of them present only once. This specimen consisted of PBMCs, obtained from a glioma patient whose treatment included an IDH1 peptide vaccine. This chain links TRBV30 with TRBJ1-1; D is ambiguous. The sequence was obtained from a woman in her fifties or sixties with glioma. As DNA, the CDR3 is TGTGCCTGGAGTGCAGGGAACACTGAAGCTTTCTTT. Protein product: CAWSAGNTEAFF.